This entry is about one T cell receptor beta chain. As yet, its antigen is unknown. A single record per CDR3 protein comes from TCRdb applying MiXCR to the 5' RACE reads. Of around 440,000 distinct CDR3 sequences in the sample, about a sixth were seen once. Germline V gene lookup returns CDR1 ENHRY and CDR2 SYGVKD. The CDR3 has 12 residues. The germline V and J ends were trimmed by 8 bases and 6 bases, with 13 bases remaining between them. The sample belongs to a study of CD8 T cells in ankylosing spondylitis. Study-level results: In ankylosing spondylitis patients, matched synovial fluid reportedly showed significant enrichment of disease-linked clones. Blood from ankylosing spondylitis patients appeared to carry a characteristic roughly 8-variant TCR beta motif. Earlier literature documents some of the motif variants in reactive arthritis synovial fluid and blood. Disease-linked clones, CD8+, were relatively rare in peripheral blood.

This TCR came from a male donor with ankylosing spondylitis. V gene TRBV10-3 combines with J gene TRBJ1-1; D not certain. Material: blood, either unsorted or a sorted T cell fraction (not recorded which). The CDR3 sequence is CAIGRTGAEAFF. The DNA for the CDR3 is TGTGCCATCGGTCGGACCGGGGCTGAAGCTTTCTTT.